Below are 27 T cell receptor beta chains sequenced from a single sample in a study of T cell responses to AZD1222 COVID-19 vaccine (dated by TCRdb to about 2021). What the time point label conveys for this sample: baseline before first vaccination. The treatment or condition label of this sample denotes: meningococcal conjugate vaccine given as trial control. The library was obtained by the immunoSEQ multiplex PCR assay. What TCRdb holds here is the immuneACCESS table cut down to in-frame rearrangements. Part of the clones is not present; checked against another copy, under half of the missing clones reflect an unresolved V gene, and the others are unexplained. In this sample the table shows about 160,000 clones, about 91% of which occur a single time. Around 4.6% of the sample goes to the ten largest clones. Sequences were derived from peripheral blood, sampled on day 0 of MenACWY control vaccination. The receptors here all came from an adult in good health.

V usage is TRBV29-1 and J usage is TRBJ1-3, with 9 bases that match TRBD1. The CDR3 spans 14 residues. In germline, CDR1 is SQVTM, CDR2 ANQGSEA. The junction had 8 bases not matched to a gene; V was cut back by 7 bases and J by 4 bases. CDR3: CSASGQGYGNTIYF. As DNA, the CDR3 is TGCAGCGCATCCGGACAGGGGTACGGAAACACCATATATTTT. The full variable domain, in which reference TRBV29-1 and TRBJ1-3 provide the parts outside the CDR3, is SAVISQKPSRDICQRGTSLTIQCQVDSQVTMMFWYRQQPGQSLTLIATANQGSEATYESGFVIDKFPISRPNLTFSTLTVSNMSPEDSSIYLCSASGQGYGNTIYFGEGSWLTVV.

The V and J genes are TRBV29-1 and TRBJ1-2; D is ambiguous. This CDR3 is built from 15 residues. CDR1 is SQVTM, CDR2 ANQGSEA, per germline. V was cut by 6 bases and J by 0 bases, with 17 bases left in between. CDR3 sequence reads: CSVYSARLSNYGYTF. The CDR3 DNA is TGCAGCGTATACTCGGCCAGGTTATCTAACTATGGCTACACCTTC.

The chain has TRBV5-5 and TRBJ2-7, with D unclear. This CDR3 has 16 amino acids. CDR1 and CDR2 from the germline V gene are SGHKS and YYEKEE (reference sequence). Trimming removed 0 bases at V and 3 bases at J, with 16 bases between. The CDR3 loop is CASSLAPQVRFYEQYF. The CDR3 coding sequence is TGTGCCAGCAGCTTGGCCCCGCAGGTTAGGTTCTACGAGCAGTACTTC.

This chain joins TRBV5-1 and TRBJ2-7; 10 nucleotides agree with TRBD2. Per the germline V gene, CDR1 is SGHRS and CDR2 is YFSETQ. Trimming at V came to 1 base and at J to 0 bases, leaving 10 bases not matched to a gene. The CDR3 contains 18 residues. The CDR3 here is CASSLLAGGSVPSYEQYF. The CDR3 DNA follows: TGCGCCAGCAGCTTGTTAGCGGGGGGCAGCGTTCCCTCCTACGAGCAGTACTTC. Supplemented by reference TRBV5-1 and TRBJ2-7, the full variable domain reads KAGVTQTPRYLIKTRGQQVTLSCSPISGHRSVSWYQQTPGQGLQFLFEYFSETQRNKGNFPGRFSGRQFSNSRSEMNVSTLELGDSALYLCASSLLAGGSVPSYEQYFGPGTRLTVT.

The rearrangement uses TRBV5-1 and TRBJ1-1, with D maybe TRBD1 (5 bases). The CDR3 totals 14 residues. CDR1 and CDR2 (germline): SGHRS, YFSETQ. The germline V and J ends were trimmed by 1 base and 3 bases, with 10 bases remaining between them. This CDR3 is CASSLRGLDTEAFF. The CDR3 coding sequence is TGCGCCAGCAGCTTGAGGGGACTCGACACTGAAGCTTTCTTT.

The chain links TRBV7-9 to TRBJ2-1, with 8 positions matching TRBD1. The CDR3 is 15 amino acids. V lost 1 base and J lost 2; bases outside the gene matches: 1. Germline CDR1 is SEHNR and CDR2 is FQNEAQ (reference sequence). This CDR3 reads CASSLGQGTYNEQFF. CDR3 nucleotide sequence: TGTGCCAGCAGCTTAGGACAGGGGACCTACAATGAGCAGTTCTTC. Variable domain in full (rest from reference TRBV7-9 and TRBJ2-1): DTGVSQNPRHKITKRGQNVTFRCDPISEHNRLYWYRQTLGQGPEFLTYFQNEAQLEKSRLLSDRFSAERPKGSFSTLEIQRTEQGDSAMYLCASSLGQGTYNEQFFGPGTRLTVL.

The CDR3 loop is CASSPMDRRNTEAFF. The CDR3, as DNA: TGTGCCAGCAGCCCCATGGACAGGCGGAACACTGAAGCTTTCTTT. This chain connects TRBV6-5 to TRBJ1-1; 7 bases are a match to TRBD1. CDR1 is MNHEY and CDR2 is SVGAGI in the germline V gene. The CDR3 sequence is 15 residues long. V trimming: 6 bases; J trimming: 1 base; junction bases outside the gene matches: 8.

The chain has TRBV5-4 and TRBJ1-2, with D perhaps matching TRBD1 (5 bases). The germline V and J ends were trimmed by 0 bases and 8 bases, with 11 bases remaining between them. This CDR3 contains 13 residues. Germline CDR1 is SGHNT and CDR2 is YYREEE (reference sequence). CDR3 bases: TGTGCCAGCAGCTTGGTCGCCGGGGGAGGCTACACCTTC. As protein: CASSLVAGGGYTF.

The CDR3 DNA is TGTGCCAGCAGTCCCACAGTTATGAACACTGAAGCTTTCTTT. Its translation: CASSPTVMNTEAFF. This chain connects TRBV6-2 or TRBV6-3 to TRBJ1-1; unclear D gene. Germline V gene sequence: CDR1 MNHEY, CDR2 SVGEGT. Trimming shortened V by 5 bases and J by 0 bases, and 10 bases separated the two germline ends. This CDR3 comprises 14 residues.

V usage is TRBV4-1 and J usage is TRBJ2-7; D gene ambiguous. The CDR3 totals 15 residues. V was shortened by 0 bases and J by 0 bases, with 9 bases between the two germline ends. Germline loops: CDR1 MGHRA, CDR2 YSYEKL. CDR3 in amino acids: CASSQDPSYSYEQYF. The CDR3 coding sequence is TGCGCCAGCAGCCAAGATCCGTCCTACTCCTACGAGCAGTACTTC.

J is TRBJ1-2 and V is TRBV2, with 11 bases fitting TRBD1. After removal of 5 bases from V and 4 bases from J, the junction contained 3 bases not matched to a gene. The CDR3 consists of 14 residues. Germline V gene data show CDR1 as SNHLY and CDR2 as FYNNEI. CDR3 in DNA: TGTGCCAGCAGTCCGGGACAGGGGGGCTATGGCTACACCTTC. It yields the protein CASSPGQGGYGYTF.

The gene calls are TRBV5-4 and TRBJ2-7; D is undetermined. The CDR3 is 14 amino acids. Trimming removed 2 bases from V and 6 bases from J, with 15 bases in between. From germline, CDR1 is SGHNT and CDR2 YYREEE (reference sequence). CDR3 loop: CASSFQRESGEQYF. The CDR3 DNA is TGTGCCAGCAGCTTCCAAAGGGAATCGGGCGAGCAGTACTTC.

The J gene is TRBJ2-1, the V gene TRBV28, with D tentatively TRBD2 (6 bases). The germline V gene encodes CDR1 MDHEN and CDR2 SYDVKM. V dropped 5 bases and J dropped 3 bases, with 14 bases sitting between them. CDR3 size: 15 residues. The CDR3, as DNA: TGTGCCAGCAGTCAGAGGGGAGCGGGCTACAATGAGCAGTTCTTC. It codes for CASSQRGAGYNEQFF.

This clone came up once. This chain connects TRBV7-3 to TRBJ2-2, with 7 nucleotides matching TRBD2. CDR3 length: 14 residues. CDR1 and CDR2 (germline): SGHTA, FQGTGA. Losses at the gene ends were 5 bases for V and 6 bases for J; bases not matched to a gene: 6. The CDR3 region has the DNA TGTGCCAGCAGCCAAGGACTAGTGGCCGGGGAGCTGTTTTTT. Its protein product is CASSQGLVAGELFF.

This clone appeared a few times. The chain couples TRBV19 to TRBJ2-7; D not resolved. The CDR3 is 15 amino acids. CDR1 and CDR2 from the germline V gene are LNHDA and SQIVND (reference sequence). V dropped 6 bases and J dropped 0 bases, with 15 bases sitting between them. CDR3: CASSWSTRSSYEQYF. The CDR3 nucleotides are TGTGCCAGTAGCTGGTCTACACGAAGCTCCTACGAGCAGTACTTC.

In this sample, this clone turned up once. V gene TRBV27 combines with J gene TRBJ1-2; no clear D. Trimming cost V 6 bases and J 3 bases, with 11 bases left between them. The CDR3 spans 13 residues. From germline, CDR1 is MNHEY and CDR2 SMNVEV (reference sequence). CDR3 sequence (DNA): TGTGCCAGCAGGAATCCGGGCGACTATGGCTACACCTTC. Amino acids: CASRNPGDYGYTF.

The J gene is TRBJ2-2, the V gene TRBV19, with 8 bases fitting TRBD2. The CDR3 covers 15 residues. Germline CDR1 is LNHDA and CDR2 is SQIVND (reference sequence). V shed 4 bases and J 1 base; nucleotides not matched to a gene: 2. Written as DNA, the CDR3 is TGTGCCAGTAGTAGCGGGAGGTTGAACACCGGGGAGCTGTTTTTT. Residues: CASSSGRLNTGELFF. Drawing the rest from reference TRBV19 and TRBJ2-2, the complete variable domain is DGGITQSPKYLFRKEGQNVTLSCEQNLNHDAMYWYRQDPGQGLRLIYYSQIVNDFQKGDIAEGYSVSREKKESFPLTVTSAQKNPTAFYLCASSSGRLNTGELFFGEGSRLTVL.

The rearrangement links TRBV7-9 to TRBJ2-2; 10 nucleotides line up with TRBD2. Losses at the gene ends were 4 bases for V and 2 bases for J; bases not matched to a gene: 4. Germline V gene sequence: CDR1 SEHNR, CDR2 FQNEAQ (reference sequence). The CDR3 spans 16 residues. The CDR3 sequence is CASSWTSGVNTGELFF. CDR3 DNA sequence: TGTGCCAGCAGCTGGACTAGCGGAGTTAACACCGGGGAGCTGTTTTTT.

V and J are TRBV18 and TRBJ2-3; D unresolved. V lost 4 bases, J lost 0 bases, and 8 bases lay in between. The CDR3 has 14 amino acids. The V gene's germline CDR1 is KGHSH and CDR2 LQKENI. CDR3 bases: TGTGCCAGCTCACTCACTACTAGCACAGATACGCAGTATTTT. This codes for CASSLTTSTDTQYF.

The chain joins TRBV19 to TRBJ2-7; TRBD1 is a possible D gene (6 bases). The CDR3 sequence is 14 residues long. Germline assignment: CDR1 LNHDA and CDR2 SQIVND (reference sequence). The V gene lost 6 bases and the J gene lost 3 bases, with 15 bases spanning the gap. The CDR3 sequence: CASSPPGHLYEQYF. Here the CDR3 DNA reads TGTGCCAGTAGCCCTCCGGGACATCTCTACGAGCAGTACTTC.

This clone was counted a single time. The CDR3 loop reads CASSFGQGVGETQYF. The CDR3 coding sequence is TGCGCCAGCAGCTTCGGACAGGGGGTTGGAGAGACCCAGTACTTC. J is TRBJ2-5 and V is TRBV4-3; TRBD1 aligns across 10 bases. This CDR3 comprises 15 residues. CDR1 is LGHNA and CDR2 is YSLEER in the germline V gene. Trimming at V came to 5 bases and at J to 4 bases, leaving 7 bases not matched to a gene.

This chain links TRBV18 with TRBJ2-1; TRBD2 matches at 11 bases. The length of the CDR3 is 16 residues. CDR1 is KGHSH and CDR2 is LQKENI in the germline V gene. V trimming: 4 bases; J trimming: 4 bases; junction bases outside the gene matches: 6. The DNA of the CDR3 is TGTGCCAGCTCACTTTCTCGACTAGCGGGATACAATGAGCAGTTCTTC. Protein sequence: CASSLSRLAGYNEQFF.

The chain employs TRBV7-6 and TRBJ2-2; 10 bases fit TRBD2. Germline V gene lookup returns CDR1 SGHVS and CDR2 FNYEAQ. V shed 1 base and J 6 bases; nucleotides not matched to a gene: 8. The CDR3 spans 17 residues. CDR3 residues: CASSLGVAGGSAGELFF. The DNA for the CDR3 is TGTGCCAGCAGCTTAGGGGTAGCGGGAGGCTCTGCCGGGGAGCTGTTTTTT.

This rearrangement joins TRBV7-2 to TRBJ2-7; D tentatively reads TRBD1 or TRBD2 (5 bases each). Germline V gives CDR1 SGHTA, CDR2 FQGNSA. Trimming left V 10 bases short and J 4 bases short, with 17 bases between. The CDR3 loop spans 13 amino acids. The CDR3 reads CATKQGVGYEQYF. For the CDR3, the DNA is TGTGCCACTAAGCAGGGAGTTGGATACGAGCAGTACTTC.

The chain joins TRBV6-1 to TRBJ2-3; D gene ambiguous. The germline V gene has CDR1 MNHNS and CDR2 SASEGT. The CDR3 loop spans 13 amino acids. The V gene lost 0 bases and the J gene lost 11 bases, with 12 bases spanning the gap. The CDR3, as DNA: TGTGCCAGCAGTGAAGCGAAGCTGATAGGGCAGTATTTT. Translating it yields CASSEAKLIGQYF.

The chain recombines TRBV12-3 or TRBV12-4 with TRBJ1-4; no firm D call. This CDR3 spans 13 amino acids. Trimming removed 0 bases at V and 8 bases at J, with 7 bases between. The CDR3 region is CASSLAHGEKLFF. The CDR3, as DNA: TGTGCCAGCAGTTTAGCGCACGGGGAAAAACTGTTTTTT.

The CDR3 DNA sequence: TGTGCCAGCACCCAACACAGGGACTATAGCAATCAGCCCCAGCATTTT. It yields the protein CASTQHRDYSNQPQHF. The chain links TRBV28 to TRBJ1-5; weak D call: TRBD1 (6 bases). Trimming pared 7 bases from V and 0 bases from J, leaving 16 bases between. The CDR3 has 16 residues. The germline V gene encodes CDR1 MDHEN and CDR2 SYDVKM.